This is a list of T cell receptor beta chains from one sample in a study of human T cells and chemical hapten exposure. Each CDR3 protein is one row after TCRdb ran MiXCR on the RACE reads. The table lists 110,000 or so distinct CDR3 sequences, 9% to 9.5% of them singletons. Here the sequenced sample was whole blood, taken in connection with sensitization to the hapten diphenylcyclopropenone (DPC). These receptors were taken from a woman aged 40-49 years with alopecia areata. Some clones in this sample may be carry-over from other donors' samples. CDR3s include the opening cysteine and the closing phenylalanine or tryptophan. A D gene is named only where the DNA matches it firmly. Where a row states a size, it is once, few, many or the class of an expanded clone; other rows omit it.

DNA	CDR3	size	V	J	D
TGTGCCAGCAGCCAGAGCGGGGTCTACGAGCAGTACTTC	CASSQSGVYEQYF	NA	TRBV7-2	TRBJ2-7	TRBD2
TGTGCCAGCAGGTGGGACAGGGGGACCCAAGGTCAGCCGGATTTTCAGCCCCAGCATTTT	CASRWDRGTQGQPDFQPQHF	many	TRBV6-2/TRBV6-3	TRBJ1-5	TRBD1
TGTGCCAGCAGCTTAGGGCGCCTAGCGGGGTCTAGCACAGATACGCAGTATTTT	CASSLGRLAGSSTDTQYF	NA	TRBV7-2	TRBJ2-3	TRBD2
TGTGCAAGTCGCCCTACGAAGGGCCGCTACGAGCAGTACTTC	CASRPTKGRYEQYF	many	TRBV12-2	TRBJ2-7	NA
TGTGCCAGCAAAAGAGGGACACTCTCCTACGAGCAGTACTTC	CASKRGTLSYEQYF	many	TRBV6-5	TRBJ2-7	NA
TGCGCCAGCAGCCAGTCGACAGAAAGCAATCAGCCCCAGCATTTT	CASSQSTESNQPQHF	few	TRBV4-1	TRBJ1-5	NA
TGTGCCAGCAGTTTAAGCCCCTACGAGCAGTACTTC	CASSLSPYEQYF	many	TRBV12-3/TRBV12-4	TRBJ2-7	NA
TGTGCCAGCAGTTTTGGGGCCGGGAACACTGGCTACACCTTC	CASSFGAGNTGYTF	many	TRBV27	TRBJ1-2	NA
TGTGCCAGCAGCTTGGATACGGGGCGGAATTCACCCCTCCACTTT	CASSLDTGRNSPLHF	NA	TRBV5-4	TRBJ1-6	NA
TGTGCCAGCAGCTTAGCGACGGACAGTTCCTACGAGCAGTACTTC	CASSLATDSSYEQYF	many	TRBV7-6	TRBJ2-7	NA
TGTGCCAGCAGGAACGTCGGGACAGAGTATGGCTACACCTTC	CASRNVGTEYGYTF	few	TRBV6-2/TRBV6-3	TRBJ1-2	TRBD1
TGCGCCAGCAGCTTGGTGGGACAAGACAATGAGCAGTTCTTC	CASSLVGQDNEQFF	few	TRBV5-1	TRBJ2-1	NA
TGTGCCAGCAGTCCAACACTCTATAATTCACCCCTCCACTTT	CASSPTLYNSPLHF	few	TRBV12-3/TRBV12-4	TRBJ1-6	NA
TGTGCCAGCAGCCAAGAGGCGGGGGGCAATCAGCCCCAGCATTTT	CASSQEAGGNQPQHF	NA	TRBV3-1	TRBJ1-5	NA
TGTGCCAGCAGCCTACGGCAAGCTTACAGCAACGAGCAGTACTTC	CASSLRQAYSNEQYF	few	TRBV14	TRBJ2-7	NA
TGTGCCAGCAGGGTGGGACAGAGGGTTCCCCACAATCAGCCCCAGCATTTT	CASRVGQRVPHNQPQHF	NA	TRBV5-6	TRBJ1-5	TRBD1
TGTGCCAGCAGCCAAGTCGAGGGGCAGGGGTGGGCAGATACGCAGTATTTT	CASSQVEGQGWADTQYF	NA	TRBV4-2	TRBJ2-3	NA
TGCAGTGCGAGCCCTACGCGGGGGTGGGAGACCCAGTACTTC	CSASPTRGWETQYF	many	TRBV20-1	TRBJ2-5	TRBD2
TGTGCCAGCAGCGTGGGCGGGACGAGTTACGCTGAAGCTTTCTTT	CASSVGGTSYAEAFF	NA	TRBV27	TRBJ1-1	NA
TGTGCCAGCAGCCAGTACGGTGGCAACACTGAAGCTTTCTTT	CASSQYGGNTEAFF	many	TRBV6-2/TRBV6-3	TRBJ1-1	NA
TGTGCCAGCAGCTGGGGGACTAGCGGGGGGTTGAAGACCCAGTACTTC	CASSWGTSGGLKTQYF	few	TRBV7-8	TRBJ2-5	TRBD2
TGTGCCAGCGCCACGATAGATGAGCAGTTCTTC	CASATIDEQFF	NA	TRBV12-3/TRBV12-4	TRBJ2-1	NA
TGCAGTGCTAGACTAGCGGGGAAAGAGACCCAGTACTTC	CSARLAGKETQYF	many	TRBV20-1	TRBJ2-5	TRBD2
TGTGCCAGCAGCTTCGGGGTCGGCGGGGAGCTGTTTTTT	CASSFGVGGELFF	NA	TRBV7-9	TRBJ2-2	NA
TGCAGTGCTGCAGGGGATCCGGGACTAGCGTATCCCAGCACAGATACGCAGTATTTT	CSAAGDPGLAYPSTDTQYF	few	TRBV20-1	TRBJ2-3	TRBD2
NA	CISVPEAPTLNTEAFF	many	TRBV7-5	TRBJ1-1	NA